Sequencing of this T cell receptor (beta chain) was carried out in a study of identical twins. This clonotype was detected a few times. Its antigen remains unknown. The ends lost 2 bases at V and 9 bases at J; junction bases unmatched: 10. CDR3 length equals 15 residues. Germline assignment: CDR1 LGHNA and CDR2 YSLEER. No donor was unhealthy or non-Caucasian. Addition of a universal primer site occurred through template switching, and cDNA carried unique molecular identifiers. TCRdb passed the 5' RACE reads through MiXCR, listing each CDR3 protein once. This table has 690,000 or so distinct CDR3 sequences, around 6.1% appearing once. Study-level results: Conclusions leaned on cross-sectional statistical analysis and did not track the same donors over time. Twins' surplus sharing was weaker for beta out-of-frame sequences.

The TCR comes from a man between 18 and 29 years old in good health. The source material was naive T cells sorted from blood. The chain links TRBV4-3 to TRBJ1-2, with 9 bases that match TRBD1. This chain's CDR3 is CASSQSAGTGQRYTF. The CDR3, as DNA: TGCGCCAGCAGCCAATCCGCCGGGACAGGGCAACGCTACACCTTC.